This T cell receptor (beta chain) was recovered during a study of blood T cell repertoires in COVID-19. Study overall: Samples representing acute and convalescent COVID-19 were sourced from the United States, Italy and Spain. T cells, B-cell-depleted T cells, or PBMCs provided the cDNA or gDNA that served as material.

Those enrolled in Seattle joined during active infection and were followed longitudinally afterward. V lost 3 bases and J 5 bases, leaving 13 bases between the germline ends. The CDR3 covers 14 residues. The germline V gene encodes CDR1 LGHNA and CDR2 YSLEER. Only in-frame clones appear in the TCRdb table, and some are missing; sequencing was by immunoSEQ multiplex PCR. The profile shows 250,000 to 350,000 clones, about nine tenths of them singletons. The source material was peripheral blood. The gene calls are TRBV4-3 and TRBJ1-1; D not resolved. The clonotype comes from a woman aged 25 to 39 with COVID-19, enrolled during active disease. The CDR3: CASSQERPLTEAFF. The CDR3 nucleotides are TGCGCCAGCAGCCAGGAGAGGCCTTTGACTGAAGCTTTCTTT.